These T cell receptor beta chains were read from a single sample in a study of beta chain features in type 1 diabetes. The repertoire was sequenced with immunoSEQ multiplex PCR; TCRdb's copy has only in-frame clones and lacks some. The table shows 300,000 to 400,000 clones, with roughly 13% occurring only once. The sequenced sample was naive CD4+ T cells from blood. These receptors were taken from a man between 18 and 35 years old in good health. CDR3s include the opening cysteine and the closing phenylalanine or tryptophan. The D gene is left open where the match is weak. The listing skips clone size in some rows; elsewhere it reads once, few, many or a size class.

NA,TRBJ1-1,TRBV30,few,CASLRYGGGYTEAFF,TGTGCCTCGTTACGGTACGGCGGAGGGTACACTGAAGCTTTCTTT
TRBD1,TRBJ1-6,TRBV7-8,few,CASSSGQGSSYNSPLHF,TGTGCCAGCAGCTCCGGACAGGGAAGCTCCTATAATTCACCCCTCCACTTT
NA,TRBJ1-2,TRBV7-2,NA,CASSLRPGTNYGYTF,TGTGCCAGCAGCTTAAGGCCAGGGACAAACTATGGCTACACCTTC
NA,TRBJ2-1,TRBV6-6,few,CASSTSVSSYNEQFF,TGTGCCAGCAGTACCTCGGTTAGCTCCTACAATGAGCAGTTCTTC
TRBD1,TRBJ1-6,TRBV25-1,NA,CASTQWGQGGNSPLHF,TGTGCCAGCACCCAATGGGGACAGGGGGGGAATTCACCCCTCCACTTT
TRBD1,TRBJ2-1,TRBV28,NA,CASSGQADYNEQFF,TGTGCCAGCAGTGGACAGGCTGACTACAATGAGCAGTTCTTC
TRBD2,TRBJ2-5,TRBV5-1,few,CASSFRAGAETQYF,TGCGCCAGCAGCTTCCGAGCGGGGGCAGAGACCCAGTACTTC
TRBD1,TRBJ1-2,TRBV4-3,NA,CASTYSGGQGYTF,TGCGCCAGCACTTACTCAGGGGGACAGGGCTACACCTTC
TRBD1,TRBJ1-2,TRBV28,NA,CASSKQTGGHYGYTF,TGTGCCAGCAGTAAACAGACAGGGGGTCATTATGGCTACACCTTC
NA,TRBJ1-4,TRBV7-2,few,CASASGATNEKLFF,TGTGCCTCCGCGTCCGGAGCAACTAATGAAAAACTGTTTTTT
NA,TRBJ2-2,TRBV30,few,CAWGEGVNTGELFF,TGTGCCTGGGGGGAGGGGGTGAACACCGGGGAGCTGTTTTTT
NA,TRBJ2-7,TRBV6-6,NA,CASSNAGYEQYF,TGTGCCAGCAGCAACGCAGGGTACGAGCAGTACTTC
NA,TRBJ2-7,TRBV30,few,CAWSVLGTRFHEQYF,TGTGCCTGGAGTGTACTAGGCACCCGGTTCCACGAGCAGTACTTC
TRBD2,TRBJ2-5,TRBV11-2,few,CASSLVLASGSETQYF,TGTGCCAGCAGCTTAGTTTTGGCTAGCGGGAGTGAGACCCAGTACTTC
NA,TRBJ2-1,TRBV5-6,NA,CASYFTGFNEQFF,TGTGCCAGCTACTTCACAGGGTTCAATGAGCAGTTCTTC
NA,TRBJ1-1,TRBV5-6,NA,CASNFKNTEAFF,TGTGCCAGCAATTTCAAGAACACTGAAGCTTTCTTT
TRBD2,TRBJ2-2,TRBV7-6,NA,CASSLTSGRAIFTGELFF,TGTGCCAGCAGCCTCACTAGCGGGAGGGCCATTTTCACCGGGGAGCTGTTTTTT
TRBD1,TRBJ1-5,TRBV6-1,few,CASSRTGGKDQPQHF,TGTGCCAGCAGTAGGACAGGGGGCAAAGATCAGCCCCAGCATTTT
TRBD2,TRBJ2-5,TRBV5-1,NA,CASSNQRGGGETQYF,TGCGCCAGCAGCAACCAGCGGGGGGGAGGAGAGACCCAGTACTTC
TRBD2,TRBJ2-2,TRBV7-9,NA,CASSPRGLAGANTGELFF,TGTGCCAGCAGCCCGAGGGGACTAGCGGGAGCGAACACCGGGGAGCTGTTTTTT
TRBD1,TRBJ2-7,TRBV5-6,few,CASSFTGGASEYF,TGTGCCAGCAGCTTTACAGGGGGTGCTTCGGAGTACTTC
TRBD2,TRBJ2-3,TRBV2,few,CASSPLTSGDTQYF,TGTGCCAGCAGCCCCCTGACTAGCGGAGATACGCAGTATTTT
TRBD1,TRBJ1-1,TRBV10-3,NA,CAISESTGAVTEAFF,TGTGCCATCAGTGAGTCGACAGGGGCGGTCACTGAAGCTTTCTTT
NA,TRBJ2-1,TRBV2,NA,CATRRGLANEQFF,TGTGCCACCAGGAGGGGGCTAGCCAATGAGCAGTTCTTC
TRBD2,TRBJ2-3,TRBV15,NA,CAIGRGVTDTQYF,TGTGCCATCGGACGGGGGGTCACAGATACGCAGTATTTT
NA,TRBJ2-1,TRBV7-2,few,CASSLSPWQDYNEQFF,TGTGCCAGCAGCTTATCCCCGTGGCAAGACTACAATGAGCAGTTCTTC
NA,TRBJ2-2,TRBV7-7,few,CASSLGGQIGELFF,TGTGCTAGCAGCTTAGGGGGGCAGATCGGGGAGCTGTTTTTT
TRBD1,TRBJ2-7,TRBV7-2,NA,CASSLGTGTEQYF,TGTGCCAGCAGCTTAGGGACAGGGACCGAGCAGTACTTC
TRBD1,TRBJ1-5,TRBV29-1,few,CSVRDRAHQPQHF,TGCAGCGTGAGGGACAGGGCCCATCAGCCCCAGCATTTT
NA,TRBJ1-1,TRBV4-2,few,CASSQGGNTEAFF,TGTGCCAGCAGCCAAGGCGGCAACACTGAAGCTTTCTTT
TRBD1,TRBJ1-2,TRBV9,NA,CASSVGPGGEGGYTF,TGTGCCAGCAGCGTAGGGCCAGGGGGAGAGGGTGGCTACACCTTC
TRBD2,TRBJ2-2,TRBV4-1,NA,CASSQRTSGNVGTGELFF,TGCGCCAGCAGCCAGAGAACTAGCGGGAACGTTGGCACCGGGGAGCTGTTTTTT
NA,TRBJ2-2,TRBV30,few,CACTSGAYTGELFF,TGTGCCTGTACGTCAGGGGCATACACCGGGGAGCTGTTTTTT
TRBD1,TRBJ1-5,TRBV7-9,NA,CASSLGTVGNQPQHF,TGTGCCAGCAGCCTCGGGACAGTCGGCAATCAGCCCCAGCATTTT
TRBD1,TRBJ1-6,TRBV6-5,NA,CASSIGQGATPLHF,TGTGCCAGCAGTATTGGACAGGGAGCTACACCCCTCCACTTT
TRBD1,TRBJ2-1,TRBV2,NA,CASKGDRGLGEQFF,TGTGCCAGCAAGGGGGACAGGGGGCTAGGTGAGCAGTTCTTC
NA,TRBJ2-7,TRBV28,few,CASSSVDGGPYEQYF,TGTGCCAGCAGTTCCGTGGATGGTGGGCCCTACGAGCAGTACTTC
NA,TRBJ2-5,TRBV4-1,NA,CASSQFPTRIQETQYF,TGCGCCAGCAGCCAATTTCCCACTAGGATACAAGAGACCCAGTACTTC
TRBD1,TRBJ2-1,TRBV7-2,few,CASSLGPGQGFSGNEQFF,TGTGCCAGCAGCTTAGGGCCGGGACAGGGGTTTTCAGGCAATGAGCAGTTCTTC
TRBD2,TRBJ2-5,TRBV29-1,few,CSVREGLKETQYF,TGCAGCGTTCGCGAGGGACTAAAAGAGACCCAGTACTTC
TRBD1,TRBJ2-1,TRBV29-1,NA,CSVSAGQGVDEQFF,TGCAGCGTTTCGGCGGGACAGGGAGTCGATGAGCAGTTCTTC